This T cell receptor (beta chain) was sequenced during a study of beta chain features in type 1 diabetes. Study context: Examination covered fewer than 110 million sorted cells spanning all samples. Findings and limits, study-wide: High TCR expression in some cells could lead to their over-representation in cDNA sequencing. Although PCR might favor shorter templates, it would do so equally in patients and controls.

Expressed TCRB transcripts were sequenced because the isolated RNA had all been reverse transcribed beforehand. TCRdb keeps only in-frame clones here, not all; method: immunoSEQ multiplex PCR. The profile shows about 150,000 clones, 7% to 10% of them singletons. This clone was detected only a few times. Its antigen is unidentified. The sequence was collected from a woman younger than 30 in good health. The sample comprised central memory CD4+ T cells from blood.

In nucleotides, the CDR3 is TGTGCCAGTAGCGATAGCGGGTATAACTCCTACAATGAGCAGTTCTTC. Amino acids: CASSDSGYNSYNEQFF. The rearrangement uses TRBV19 and TRBJ2-1; 7 nucleotides match TRBD2. The V and J ends lost 6 bases and 0 bases, in that order; junction bases with no gene match: 8. This CDR3 contains 16 residues. Germline V gene lookup returns CDR1 LNHDA and CDR2 SQIVND (reference sequence).